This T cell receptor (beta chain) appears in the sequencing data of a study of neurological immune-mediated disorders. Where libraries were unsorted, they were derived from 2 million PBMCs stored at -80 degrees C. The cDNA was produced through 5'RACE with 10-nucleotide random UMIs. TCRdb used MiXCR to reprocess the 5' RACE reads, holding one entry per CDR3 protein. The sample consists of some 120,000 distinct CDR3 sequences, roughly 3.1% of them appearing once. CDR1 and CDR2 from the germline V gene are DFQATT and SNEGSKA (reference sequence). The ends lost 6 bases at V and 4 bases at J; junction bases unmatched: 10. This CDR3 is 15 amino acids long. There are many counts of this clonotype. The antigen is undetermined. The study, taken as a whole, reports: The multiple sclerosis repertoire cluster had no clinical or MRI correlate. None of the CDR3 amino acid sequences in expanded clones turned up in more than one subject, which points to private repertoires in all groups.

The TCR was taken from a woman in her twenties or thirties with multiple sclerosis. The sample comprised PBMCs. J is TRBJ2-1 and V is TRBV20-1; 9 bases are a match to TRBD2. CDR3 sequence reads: CSAVPGTSRYNEQFF. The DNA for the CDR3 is TGCAGTGCCGTCCCCGGGACTAGCAGATACAATGAGCAGTTCTTC.